Included here is one T cell receptor beta chain sequence, with context. Its target is not known. At one end, the junction sequence differs from germline, possibly due to a read error. Sequencing used immunoSEQ multiplex PCR; TCRdb keeps in-frame clones, though not all of them. The table includes about 56,000 clones, approximately 85% detected once. The data stem from a study of T cell responses to AZD1222 COVID-19 vaccine. The wider study: The study pooled second doses at about 4 or about 12 weeks. Notes on the study in general: Across spike, vaccine-associated CD4 TCRs were found, dominant at 160-218 and 743-854. The study identified only five to seven AZD1222 recipients as seropositive at baseline.

Germline V CDR1 and CDR2: LNHDA, SQIVND (reference sequence). This CDR3 has 15 amino acids. This specimen was peripheral blood, taken on day 0 of AZD1222 vaccination. The clonotype comes from an adult in good health. The chain uses TRBV19 and TRBJ2-1; 10 bases line up with TRBD1. The CDR3 nucleotides read TGTGCCAGTTCAAACCGGGACAGGGGCGCACGGTCGTTGATCTTC. This codes for CASSNRDRGARSLIF.